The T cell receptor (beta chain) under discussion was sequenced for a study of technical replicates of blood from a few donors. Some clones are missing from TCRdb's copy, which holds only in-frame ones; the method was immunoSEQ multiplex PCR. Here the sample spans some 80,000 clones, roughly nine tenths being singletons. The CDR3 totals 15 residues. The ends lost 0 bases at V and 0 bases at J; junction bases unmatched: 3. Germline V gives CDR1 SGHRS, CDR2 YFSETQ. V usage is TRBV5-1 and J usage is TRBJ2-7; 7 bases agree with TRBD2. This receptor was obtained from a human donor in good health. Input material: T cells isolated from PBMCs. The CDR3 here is CASSLEGGSSYEQYF. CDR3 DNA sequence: TGCGCCAGCAGCTTGGAGGGAGGGAGCTCCTACGAGCAGTACTTC.